These T cell receptor beta chains were read from a single sample in a study of T cell responses to AZD1222 COVID-19 vaccine. TCRdb's copy holds only in-frame clones and misses some; the assay was immunoSEQ multiplex PCR. The sample consists of about 110,000 clones, 92% of them appearing once. Sequences were derived from peripheral blood, sampled on day 0 of AZD1222 vaccination. The source of these receptors is an adult in good health. Both conserved end residues are part of each CDR3. D genes are given only for firm matches. Only part of the rows carry a size: once, few, many, or a class if the clone is expanded.

D	size	V	J	DNA	CDR3
NA	NA	TRBV12-3/TRBV12-4	TRBJ1-2	TGTGCCAGCAGTTTATGGACAGATGGCTACACCTTC	CASSLWTDGYTF
NA	NA	TRBV9	TRBJ1-4	TGTGCCAGCAGCGTAGGGCACAAAACCCGCCTCGAAAAACTGTTTTTT	CASSVGHKTRLEKLFF
NA	NA	TRBV28	TRBJ2-3	TGTGCCAGCAGTTTATCGGGGCCTTACGATACGCAGTATTTT	CASSLSGPYDTQYF
NA	NA	TRBV12-5	TRBJ2-3	TGTGCTAGTGGTTTGGTACTGACGGATATACCAGATACGCAGTATTTT	CASGLVLTDIPDTQYF
NA	once	TRBV27	TRBJ1-1	TGTGCCAGCAGTAACCCGGGGGGAGTCAGGATGAACACTGAAGCTTTCTTT	CASSNPGGVRMNTEAFF
TRBD2	few	TRBV29-1	TRBJ2-1	TGCAGCGTTGATTCTGTGAGCGGGGGACACTACAATGAGCAGTTCTTC	CSVDSVSGGHYNEQFF
NA	NA	TRBV10-1	TRBJ1-5	TGCGCCAGCAGTGAAGGACCATATGAGCCCCAGCATTTT	CASSEGPYEPQHF
NA	NA	TRBV6-5	TRBJ1-6	TGTGCCAGCGGGGTAAATTCACCCCTCCACTTT	CASGVNSPLHF
TRBD1	once	TRBV28	TRBJ1-5	TGTGCCAGCAGGCAGGGGGGCAATCAGCCCCAGCATTTT	CASRQGGNQPQHF
TRBD1	NA	TRBV6-5	TRBJ2-2	TGTGCCACTTCGGGACAGGGGAGCACCGGGGAGCTGTTTTTT	CATSGQGSTGELFF
NA	NA	TRBV19	TRBJ2-7	TGTGCCAGTAGTATCCAACAGGGCTACTACGAGCAGTACTTC	CASSIQQGYYEQYF
TRBD1	once	TRBV4-1	TRBJ1-1	TGCGCCAGCAGCCAAGAGGACAGGGACACTGAAGCTTTCTTT	CASSQEDRDTEAFF
NA	NA	TRBV19	TRBJ1-3	TGTGCCAGTGTCAGTTTTGGGAACAGGAAGTCCGGAAACACCATATATTTT	CASVSFGNRKSGNTIYF
NA	NA	TRBV28	TRBJ1-4	TGTGCCAGCAGTTTAGGGGATGGCTACGGAACTAATGAAAAACTGTTTTTT	CASSLGDGYGTNEKLFF
TRBD1	NA	TRBV2	TRBJ1-2	TGTGCCAGCAGGGACAGGTCAAACTATGGCTACACCTTC	CASRDRSNYGYTF
NA	NA	TRBV7-8	TRBJ2-7	TGTGCCAGCAGCTTATTGGCAGGGGGGTCCTACGAGCAGTACTTC	CASSLLAGGSYEQYF
NA	NA	TRBV6-6	TRBJ2-7	TGTGCCAGCAGGCCGACAGGTATCTCCTACGAGCAGTACTTC	CASRPTGISYEQYF
NA	once	TRBV11-2	TRBJ1-1	TGTGCCAGCAGCTTAGCTCGGGAACAGGGATTCACTGAAGCTTTCTTT	CASSLAREQGFTEAFF
TRBD1	once	TRBV4-1	TRBJ1-4	TGCGCCAGCAGTTTGGGACAGGGGAACGAAAAACTGTTTTTT	CASSLGQGNEKLFF
TRBD1	once	TRBV9	TRBJ2-1	TGTGCCAGCAGCGTAGGAAGAGGGACAGAATTTAGGAATGAGCAGTTCTTC	CASSVGRGTEFRNEQFF
TRBD2	NA	TRBV9	TRBJ2-5	TGTGCCAGCAACAATAGCGGGGGGCCTCGCCAAGAGACCCAGTACTTC	CASNNSGGPRQETQYF
NA	NA	TRBV19	TRBJ1-2	TGTGCCAGTAGTATAGGGGAGGGTACCTATGGCTACACCTTC	CASSIGEGTYGYTF
NA	NA	TRBV6-1	TRBJ1-1	TGTGCCAGCAGTGAAATTTGGGGTACGACAGATGAAGCTTTCTTT	CASSEIWGTTDEAFF
NA	NA	TRBV4-1	TRBJ1-6	TGCGCCAGCAGCCAAGAAAAGAGTTATCAGCTATCTAATTCACCCCTCCACTTT	CASSQEKSYQLSNSPLHF
TRBD2	once	TRBV7-2	TRBJ2-5	TGTGCCAGCAGCCTTCAGCGGGGGGTCGAGACCCAGTACTTC	CASSLQRGVETQYF
TRBD2	NA	TRBV6-1	TRBJ2-1	TGTGCCAGCAGTGATCCTAGCGGGGGTGGCAATGAGCAGTTCTTC	CASSDPSGGGNEQFF
NA	NA	TRBV6-1	TRBJ1-1	TGTGCCAGCAGTCCCCCGGCGGAGAACACTGAAGCTTTCTTT	CASSPPAENTEAFF
NA	few	TRBV4-1	TRBJ2-1	TGCGCCAGCAGCCGGCCTTTGCCCGGGGCAAGGGGGGCTACCACCTACAATGAGCAGTTCTTC	CASSRPLPGARGATTYNEQFF
NA	NA	TRBV20-1	TRBJ1-1	TGCAGTGCTAGGGCAGCAAATGAAGCTTTCTTT	CSARAANEAFF
TRBD1	NA	TRBV5-5	TRBJ1-6	TGTGCCAGCAGCCGATCCGGGACAGGGGGGTCACCCCTCCACTTT	CASSRSGTGGSPLHF
TRBD1	NA	TRBV18	TRBJ2-7	TGTGCCAGCTCACGGACAGGGACCCTCGACGAGCAGTACTTC	CASSRTGTLDEQYF